The 26 T cell receptor beta chains listed next were all sequenced from one sample in a study of beta chain features in type 1 diabetes. Expressed TCRB transcripts were sequenced, since all the RNA that had been isolated was reverse transcribed. The method was immunoSEQ multiplex PCR; TCRdb's version includes in-frame clones alone and lacks a portion of them. The sample holds around 450,000 clones, more than 9.5% seen once. The material sequenced was naive CD4+ T cells from blood. The receptors derive from a young woman in good health.

In its sample, this clone was seen a few times. The V call is TRBV19, the J call TRBJ2-1; D gene ambiguous. Germline-derived CDR1 and CDR2 are LNHDA and SQIVND (reference sequence). The CDR3 length is 16 residues. The ends were cut back, 3 bases at V and 0 bases at J, with 12 bases in the middle. CDR3 region: CASSIDPISSYNEQFF. CDR3 sequence (DNA): TGTGCCAGTAGTATTGATCCTATCAGCTCCTACAATGAGCAGTTCTTC.

The chain employs TRBV6-6 and TRBJ1-6, with 9 bases fitting TRBD1. This CDR3 spans 14 amino acids. Per germline, CDR1 MNHNY and CDR2 SVGAGI (reference sequence). The trim removed 4 bases at V and 8 bases at J, leaving 3 bases unmatched. The DNA for the CDR3 is TGTGCCAGCAGTTCCGGACAGGGGTATTCACCCCTCCACTTT. This codes for CASSSGQGYSPLHF.

This clone came up a few times. The chain carries TRBV18 and TRBJ2-1; D call uncertain. This CDR3 contains 18 residues. Germline V lookup: CDR1 KGHSH, CDR2 LQKENI. V was clipped by 2 bases and J by 0 bases, with 17 bases between them. The CDR3 region has the DNA TGTGCCAGCTCACCAATCCTTCTGGCGGATAGCTCCTACAATGAGCAGTTCTTC. Protein: CASSPILLADSSYNEQFF.

This clone showed up just a few times. This chain joins TRBV9 and TRBJ2-3; D gene unclear. Trimming removed 2 bases from V and 0 bases from J, with 13 bases in between. Germline values: CDR1 SGDLS, CDR2 YYNGEE. The CDR3 is 16 amino acids. As DNA, the CDR3 is TGTGCCAGCAGCGTCCTTCAAATCTCTAGCACAGATACGCAGTATTTT. This encodes CASSVLQISSTDTQYF. Based on the CDR3 plus reference TRBV9 and TRBJ2-3, the full variable domain is DSGVTQTPKHLITATGQRVTLRCSPRSGDLSVYWYQQSLDQGLQFLIQYYNGEERAKGNILERFSAQQFPDLHSELNLSSLELGDSALYFCASSVLQISSTDTQYFGPGTRLTVL.

This clone has a single count. The chain joins TRBV7-3 to TRBJ2-2; D uncertain. The CDR3 sequence is 13 residues long. The germline V and J ends were trimmed by 4 bases and 5 bases, with 8 bases remaining between them. CDR1 SGHTA and CDR2 FQGTGA come from the germline V gene. The CDR3 region has the DNA TGTGCCAGCAGCTCCTCGAGGACCGGGGAGCTGTTTTTT. This encodes CASSSSRTGELFF.

The genes are TRBV7-9 and TRBJ2-5, with TRBD1 as a possible D gene (5 bases). V was pared by 2 bases and J by 5 bases, with 15 bases between. The CDR3 extends over 15 amino acids. Germline V gene data show CDR1 as SEHNR and CDR2 as FQNEAQ (reference sequence). CDR3 sequence: CASSLTGAVKETQYF. CDR3 DNA: TGTGCCAGCAGCTTAACTGGGGCAGTTAAGGAGACCCAGTACTTC.

The table lists this clone with a few counts. The rearrangement joins TRBV11-1 to TRBJ2-7; D may be TRBD1 (5 bases). Between the trimmed V and J ends, which lost 6 bases and 2 bases, there was a span of 17 bases. This CDR3 spans 15 amino acids. Germline-derived CDR1 and CDR2 are SGHAT and FQDESV (reference sequence). This chain's CDR3 is CASRASGAPAYEQYF. The DNA for the CDR3 is TGTGCCAGCAGAGCTTCTGGGGCTCCGGCCTACGAGCAGTACTTC.

This clone occurred many times. The V call is TRBV30, the J call TRBJ1-4, with TRBD1 as a possible D gene (6 bases). The CDR3 is 14 residues long. Germline CDR1 reads GTSNPN; CDR2 reads SVGIG (reference sequence). Trimming removed 1 base at V and 8 bases at J, with 14 bases between. The CDR3 DNA sequence: TGTGCCTGGAGTGCACAGGGTTACGGCGAAAAACTGTTTTTT. It translates to CAWSAQGYGEKLFF.

The chain uses TRBV5-4 and TRBJ2-5; 9 bases are a match to TRBD2. The V segment lost 5 bases and the J segment 4 bases; nucleotides outside the gene matches: 6. Germline CDR1 SGHNT, CDR2 YYREEE (reference sequence). The CDR3 runs to 14 residues. The CDR3 region has the DNA TGTGCCAGCAGTAGCGGGGGTGAAGGAGAGACCCAGTACTTC. Its protein is CASSSGGEGETQYF.

There are a few counts of this clone. The gene calls are TRBV2 and TRBJ2-5, with 8 bases lining up with TRBD1. The CDR3 contains 12 residues. Germline V gene data show CDR1 as SNHLY and CDR2 as FYNNEI. After removal of 8 bases from V and 6 bases from J, the junction contained 5 bases not matched to a gene. CDR3 coding DNA: TGTGCCAGCGGGGGACAGGCTAAGACCCAGTACTTC. Translation gives CASGGQAKTQYF.

The V and J genes are TRBV4-3 and TRBJ2-6; D is unresolved. Germline V gives CDR1 LGHNA, CDR2 YSLEER. With 0 bases removed from V and 0 bases from J, the gap between germline ends came to 12 bases. The length of the CDR3 is 18 residues. Here the CDR3 DNA reads TGCGCCAGCAGCCAAGATCCCTGGATCGGCTCTGGGGCCAACGTCCTGACTTTC. It yields the protein CASSQDPWIGSGANVLTF.

This clone appeared a few times. CDR3 loop: CASSLPSGGKGEQFF. CDR3 nucleotide sequence: TGTGCCAGCAGCCTCCCTAGCGGGGGGAAGGGTGAGCAGTTCTTC. The V call is TRBV28, the J call TRBJ2-1, with 11 positions matching TRBD2. V dropped 6 bases and J dropped 9; count of bases not matched to a gene: 10. The germline V gene has CDR1 MDHEN and CDR2 SYDVKM. CDR3 length: 15 residues.

This clone has just a few counts. The chain couples TRBV6-1 to TRBJ2-3; tentative D call: TRBD1 (5 bases). The V end lost 4 bases, the J end lost 0 bases, and 8 bases lay between the germline ends. The CDR3 is 14 residues long. Germline V lookup: CDR1 MNHNS, CDR2 SASEGT. CDR3 bases: TGTGCCAGCAGTGCGACAGCTAGCACAGATACGCAGTATTTT. Translating it yields CASSATASTDTQYF.

This clone was seen a handful of times. The chain joins TRBV7-9 to TRBJ2-7; D unclear. The V end lost 7 bases, the J end lost 4 bases, and 8 bases lay between the germline ends. The CDR3 extends over 11 amino acids. Germline V gives CDR1 SEHNR, CDR2 FQNEAQ (reference sequence). CDR3 amino acids: CASTRMYEQYF. The CDR3 DNA follows: TGTGCCAGCACCCGCATGTACGAGCAGTACTTC.

A few counts support this clone. This chain uses TRBV5-1 with TRBJ2-5, with TRBD2 identical over 13 bases. Looked up from germline, CDR1 is SGHRS and CDR2 is YFSETQ. The CDR3 sequence is 15 residues long. The V segment lost 4 bases and the J segment 4 bases; nucleotides outside the gene matches: 4. CDR3 bases: TGCGCCAGCAGCATTGGACTAGCGGGAGTAGAGACCCAGTACTTC. This translates into CASSIGLAGVETQYF.

This clone has more than one count but fewer than ten. The chain links TRBV16 to TRBJ1-1; TRBD1 matches at 9 bases. V trimming: 1 base; J trimming: 3 bases; junction bases outside the gene matches: 3. Per the germline V gene, CDR1 is KGHSY and CDR2 is FQNENV. This CDR3 has 15 residues. DNA for the CDR3: TGTGCCAGCAGCCAATATGACAGGGGGGACACTGAAGCTTTCTTT. This sequence encodes CASSQYDRGDTEAFF. The full variable domain, rest sourced from reference TRBV16 and TRBJ1-1, is GEEVAQTPKHLVRGEGQKAKLYCAPIKGHSYVFWYQQVLKNEFKFLISFQNENVFDETGMPKERFSAKCLPNSPCSLEIQATKLEDSAVYFCASSQYDRGDTEAFFGQGTRLTVV.

This clone was seen a few times. V is TRBV4-2 and J is TRBJ2-3; D is ambiguous. V was cut by 0 bases and J by 4 bases, with 8 bases left in between. The germline V gene encodes CDR1 LGHNA and CDR2 YNFKEQ. This CDR3 spans 14 amino acids. CDR3 residues: CASSQDKVADTQYF. CDR3 bases: TGTGCCAGCAGCCAAGATAAGGTGGCAGATACGCAGTATTTT.

The V call is TRBV19, the J call TRBJ1-1; unclear D gene. CDR3 length: 13 amino acids. With 3 bases removed from V and 6 bases from J, the gap between germline ends came to 11 bases. Per the germline V gene, CDR1 is LNHDA and CDR2 is SQIVND (reference sequence). CDR3 bases: TGTGCCAGTAGTATTAGGGAGACGGCTGAAGCTTTCTTT. Translated, it gives CASSIRETAEAFF.

The rearrangement joins TRBV15 to TRBJ2-5; D gene ambiguous. The V gene's germline CDR1 is LNHNV and CDR2 YYDKDF (reference sequence). The CDR3 spans 12 residues. Trimming pared 1 base from V and 5 bases from J, leaving 5 bases between. CDR3 protein: CATSRAWETQYF. CDR3 sequence (DNA): TGTGCCACCAGCAGAGCTTGGGAGACCCAGTACTTC.

The chain is built from TRBV18 and TRBJ1-1; TRBD1 is a possible D gene (5 bases). Germline CDR1 reads KGHSH; CDR2 reads LQKENI. The ends were cut back, 2 bases at V and 3 bases at J, with 13 bases in the middle. CDR3 length equals 15 residues. The CDR3 nucleotides read TGTGCCAGCTCACCATGGGAAGACAGTCACACTGAAGCTTTCTTT. It encodes CASSPWEDSHTEAFF.

The CDR3 DNA follows: TGTGCCAGCAGCACGGGACTCCTGCTCACAGATACGCAGTATTTT. As protein: CASSTGLLLTDTQYF. The chain combines TRBV9 with TRBJ2-3, with D tentatively TRBD2 (6 bases). The CDR3 runs 15 residues. Per germline, CDR1 SGDLS and CDR2 YYNGEE. V shed 4 bases and J shed 2 bases, with 14 bases lying between them.

This clone was detected only a few times. The CDR3 DNA reads as TGTGCCAGCAGTTTAAAGGGGGCCCTTTACAATGAGCAGTTCTTC. Residues: CASSLKGALYNEQFF. The rearrangement joins TRBV27 to TRBJ2-1, with 7 nucleotides matching TRBD1. The CDR3 runs to 15 residues. Germline assignment: CDR1 MNHEY and CDR2 SMNVEV (reference sequence). V trimming: 2 bases; J trimming: 4 bases; junction bases outside the gene matches: 5.

In regard to this clone: The identical CDR3 is also encoded by other nucleotide sequences in the sample. V and J are TRBV18 and TRBJ2-1, with a possible D match to TRBD2 (6 bases). Trimming removed 1 base at V and 7 bases at J, with 8 bases between. The CDR3 length is 13 residues. From germline, CDR1 is KGHSH and CDR2 LQKENI. CDR3: CASSPRGGNEQFF. The CDR3 DNA sequence: TGTGCCAGCTCACCACGCGGAGGGAATGAGCAGTTCTTC.

The rearrangement joins TRBV28 to TRBJ2-6, with D maybe TRBD1 (6 bases). Germline assignment: CDR1 MDHEN and CDR2 SYDVKM. This CDR3 comprises 15 residues. Trimming cost V 6 bases and J 4 bases, with 13 bases left between them. As DNA, the CDR3 is TGTGCCAGCAGATCTCAGGGGTCCGGGGCCAACGTCCTGACTTTC. Residues: CASRSQGSGANVLTF.

The CDR3 region is CASSPHRVEVETQYF. The CDR3 bases are TGTGCCAGCAGCCCGCACAGGGTGGAGGTAGAGACCCAGTACTTC. V and J are TRBV7-8 and TRBJ2-5; possible D gene TRBD1, 6 bases. The CDR3 has 15 residues. CDR1 and CDR2 from the germline V gene are SGHVS and FQNEAQ. The V gene lost 5 bases and the J gene lost 4 bases, with 17 bases spanning the gap.

The chain recombines TRBV9 with TRBJ2-3; no reliable D call. Deletions cut 3 bases from V and 3 bases from J, with 8 bases between. The CDR3 loop spans 13 amino acids. In germline, CDR1 is SGDLS, CDR2 YYNGEE. Here the CDR3 reads CASSAITTDTQYF. The CDR3 DNA is TGTGCCAGCAGCGCCATCACTACAGATACGCAGTATTTT.